This note documents a single T cell receptor (beta chain) sequence. The data belong to a study of blood T cell repertoires in COVID-19. Across the whole study: Both acute and convalescent COVID-19 samples were obtained from the United States, Italy and Spain. T cells, B-cell-depleted T cells, or PBMCs provided the cDNA or gDNA that served as material.

The CDR3 has 15 residues. CDR1 LNHDA and CDR2 SQIVND come from the germline V gene (reference sequence). Trimming took off 4 bases at V and 4 bases at J, with 14 bases between the two ends. Residents of around 24 US areas, aged 18 to 89 years, made up the participants. Per the study methods: Researchers report that nucleated cell counts were estimated from reference gene primer amplification. Measured with immunoSEQ multiplex PCR; TCRdb has only the in-frame clones, and not every one. Clone size and V and J calls were adopted from that table, with D and trimming inferred from the DNA. The sample lists fewer than 500,000 clones; about 85% were seen once.

This chain connects TRBV19 to TRBJ2-1, with a possible D match to TRBD2 (7 bases). The material sequenced was PBMCs or T cells enriched from blood (not recorded which). The TCR comes from a young woman with acute COVID-19. CDR3 DNA sequence: TGTGCCAGTAGTACCCTAGGGGGGGGTTACAATGAGCAGTTCTTC. Amino acids: CASSTLGGGYNEQFF.